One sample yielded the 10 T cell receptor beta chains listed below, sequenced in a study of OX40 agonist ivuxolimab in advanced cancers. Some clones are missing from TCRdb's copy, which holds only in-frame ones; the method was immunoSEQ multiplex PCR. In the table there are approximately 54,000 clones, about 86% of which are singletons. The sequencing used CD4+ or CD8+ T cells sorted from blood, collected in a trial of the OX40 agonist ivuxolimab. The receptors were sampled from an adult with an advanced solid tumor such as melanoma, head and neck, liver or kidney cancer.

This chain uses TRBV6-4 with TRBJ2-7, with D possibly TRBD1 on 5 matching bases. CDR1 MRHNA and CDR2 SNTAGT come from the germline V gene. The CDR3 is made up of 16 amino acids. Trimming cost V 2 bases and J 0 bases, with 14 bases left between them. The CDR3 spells CASSDGQGRHSYEQYF. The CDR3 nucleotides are TGTGCCAGCAGTGACGGGCAGGGTAGGCACTCCTACGAGCAGTACTTC.

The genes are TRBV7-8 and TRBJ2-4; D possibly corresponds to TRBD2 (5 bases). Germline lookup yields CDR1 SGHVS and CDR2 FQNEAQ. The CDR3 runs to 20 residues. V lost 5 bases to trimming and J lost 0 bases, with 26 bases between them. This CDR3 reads CASSRFSLVEGGLAKNIQYF. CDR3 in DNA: TGTGCCAGCAGCCGGTTTTCCCTCGTAGAGGGCGGACTAGCCAAAAACATTCAGTACTTC.

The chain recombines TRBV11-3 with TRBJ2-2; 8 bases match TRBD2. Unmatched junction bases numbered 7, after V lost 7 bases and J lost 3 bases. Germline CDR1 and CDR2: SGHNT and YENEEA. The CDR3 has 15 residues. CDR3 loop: CASTRGGVDTGELFF. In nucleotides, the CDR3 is TGTGCCAGCACCCGGGGGGGAGTAGACACCGGGGAGCTGTTTTTT.

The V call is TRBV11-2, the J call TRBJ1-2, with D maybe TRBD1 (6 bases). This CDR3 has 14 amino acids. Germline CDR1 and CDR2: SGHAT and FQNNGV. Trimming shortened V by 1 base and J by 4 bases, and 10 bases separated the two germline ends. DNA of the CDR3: TGTGCCAGCAGCTTAGTTTCAGGGGTCTATGGCTACACCTTC. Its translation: CASSLVSGVYGYTF.

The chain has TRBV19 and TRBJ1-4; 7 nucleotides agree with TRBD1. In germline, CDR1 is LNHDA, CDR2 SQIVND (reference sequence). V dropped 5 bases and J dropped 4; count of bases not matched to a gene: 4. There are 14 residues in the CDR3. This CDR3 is CASSPGQRNEKLFF. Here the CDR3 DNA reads TGTGCCAGTAGTCCGGGACAGCGTAATGAAAAACTGTTTTTT.

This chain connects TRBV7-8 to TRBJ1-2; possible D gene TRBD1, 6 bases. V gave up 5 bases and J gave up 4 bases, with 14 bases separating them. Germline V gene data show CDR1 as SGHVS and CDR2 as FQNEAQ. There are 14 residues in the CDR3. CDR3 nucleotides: TGTGCCAGCAGCCGAACAGGGTTGAGCTATGGCTACACCTTC. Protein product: CASSRTGLSYGYTF.

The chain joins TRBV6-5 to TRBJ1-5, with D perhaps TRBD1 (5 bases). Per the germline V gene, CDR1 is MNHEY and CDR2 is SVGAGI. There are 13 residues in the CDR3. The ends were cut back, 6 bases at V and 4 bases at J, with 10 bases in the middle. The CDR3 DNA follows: TGTGCCAGCAGACTGACAGAGAATCAGCCCCAGCATTTT. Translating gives CASRLTENQPQHF.

The chain's CDR3 is CASRTTGTNPYNEQFF. The DNA of the CDR3 is TGTGCCAGCAGAACTACCGGGACAAACCCTTACAATGAGCAGTTCTTC. The V and J genes are TRBV7-2 and TRBJ2-1; possibly TRBD1 for D (6 bases). Trimming pared 6 bases from V and 4 bases from J, leaving 19 bases between. The CDR3 is 16 amino acids. The germline V gene has CDR1 SGHTA and CDR2 FQGNSA. Based on the CDR3 plus reference TRBV7-2 and TRBJ2-1, the full variable domain is GAGVSQSPSNKVTEKGKDVELRCDPISGHTALYWYRQSLGQGLEFLIYFQGNSAPDKSGLPSDRFSAERTGGSVSTLTIQRTQQEDSAVYLCASRTTGTNPYNEQFFGPGTRLTVL.

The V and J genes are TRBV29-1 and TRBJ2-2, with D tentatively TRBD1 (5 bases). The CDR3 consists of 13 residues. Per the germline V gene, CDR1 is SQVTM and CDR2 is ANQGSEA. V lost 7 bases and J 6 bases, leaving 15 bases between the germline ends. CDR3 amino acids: CSGRKGRAGELFF. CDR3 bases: TGCAGCGGGCGAAAGGGCAGGGCCGGGGAGCTGTTTTTT.

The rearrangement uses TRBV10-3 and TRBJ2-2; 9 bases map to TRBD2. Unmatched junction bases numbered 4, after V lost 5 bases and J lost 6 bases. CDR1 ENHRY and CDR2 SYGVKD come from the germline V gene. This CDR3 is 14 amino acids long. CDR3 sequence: CAISPGLAAGELFF. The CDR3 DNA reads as TGTGCCATCAGTCCGGGACTAGCCGCCGGGGAGCTGTTTTTT.